What follows is one TCR beta chain and its context. The data belong to a study of blood T cell repertoires in COVID-19. This table comes from immunoSEQ multiplex PCR, and its TCRdb copy is limited to in-frame clones, with some not included. The profile shows 150,000 to 200,000 clones, roughly 87% of them singletons. J was trimmed by 9 bases and V by 7 bases; bases with no gene match: 15. The CDR3 is made up of 15 amino acids. Germline loops: CDR1 SNHLY, CDR2 FYNNEI. The source of this sequence is a woman aged 45 to 65 who had recovered from COVID-19. The specimen sequenced was PBMCs or T cells enriched from blood (not recorded which). The chain joins TRBV2 to TRBJ2-1; 7 positions match TRBD1. The CDR3, as DNA: TGTGCCAGCAAACTGACAGGGTTGGAAACTAGTGAGCAGTTCTTC. It specifies CASKLTGLETSEQFF.